These T cell receptor beta chains were read from a single sample in a study of blood T cell repertoires in COVID-19. Profiled with immunoSEQ multiplex PCR; TCRdb holds only in-frame clones, not every one. The sample yields about 15,000 clones, roughly 88% seen once. Sequenced input: peripheral blood. The receptors were sampled from a man between 65 and 80 years old in a cohort sampled during active COVID-19. Both conserved end residues are part of each CDR3. Each record gives: J gene, D gene, CDR3 length, clone size, V gene, CDR3 protein, CDR3 DNA. D genes are given only for firm matches. Clone size is given for some rows only: seen once, a few or many times, or a class if the clone is expanded.

TRBJ2-7	TRBD1	13	.	TRBV29-1	CSVAGTEPYEQYF	TGCAGCGTAGCCGGGACAGAGCCCTACGAGCAGTACTTC
TRBJ2-5	TRBD1	15	.	TRBV15	CATSPGQASGETQYF	TGTGCCACCAGCCCTGGACAGGCCAGTGGGGAGACCCAGTACTTC
TRBJ2-3	TRBD2	19	.	TRBV11-3	CASRKAGSSGSRATDTQYF	TGTGCCAGCAGAAAGGCCGGGTCTAGCGGGAGTCGGGCGACAGATACGCAGTATTTT
TRBJ2-4	TRBD1	14	.	TRBV27	CASSPGQGLWIQYF	TGTGCCAGCAGTCCTGGACAGGGGTTGTGGATTCAGTACTTC
TRBJ2-1	.	15	once	TRBV28	CASSLITNRGNEQFF	TGTGCCAGCAGTTTAATCACTAATAGGGGGAATGAGCAGTTCTTC
TRBJ2-3	.	17	.	TRBV7-9	CASSSGEIAGNTDTQYF	TGTGCCAGCAGCTCCGGGGAGATCGCCGGTAACACAGATACGCAGTATTTT
TRBJ1-4	.	14	once	TRBV28	CASSPFTTNEKLFF	TGTGCCAGCAGCCCTTTTACAACTAATGAAAAACTGTTTTTT
TRBJ1-4	.	16	.	TRBV6-6	CASSHSMTGTNEKLFF	TGTGCCAGCAGTCACTCGATGACAGGCACTAATGAAAAACTGTTTTTT
TRBJ1-4	.	13	.	TRBV6-5	CASRTFGEGKLFF	TGTGCCAGCAGGACTTTCGGTGAGGGAAAACTGTTTTTT
TRBJ2-1	TRBD2	16	.	TRBV27	CASSIAGGRSYNEQFF	TGTGCCAGCAGTATAGCGGGGGGACGCTCCTACAATGAGCAGTTCTTC
TRBJ2-7	.	14	once	TRBV15	CATSRVEGVYEQYF	TGTGCCACCAGCAGAGTGGAGGGTGTCTACGAGCAGTACTTC
TRBJ2-7	TRBD1	14	.	TRBV10-3	CAIRPGQGSYEQYF	TGTGCCATCAGACCGGGACAGGGTTCCTACGAGCAGTACTTC
TRBJ2-1	.	14	.	TRBV28	CASSPYQGGAEQFF	TGTGCCAGCAGTCCGTACCAGGGGGGTGCTGAGCAGTTCTTC
TRBJ2-1	TRBD2	16	.	TRBV3-1/TRBV3-2	CASSQGLAGHYNEQFF	TGTGCCAGCAGCCAAGGCCTAGCGGGGCACTACAATGAGCAGTTCTTC
TRBJ1-4	.	12	once	TRBV20-1	CSASPPTGKLFF	TGCAGTGCTAGTCCCCCCACAGGAAAACTGTTTTTT
TRBJ2-3	.	12	.	TRBV30	CAWNSPPDTQYF	TGTGCCTGGAATTCTCCCCCAGATACGCAGTATTTT
TRBJ1-6	.	16	.	TRBV6-5	CASSYSPDSYNSPLHF	TGTGCCAGCAGTTACTCTCCAGACTCCTATAATTCACCCCTCCACTTT
TRBJ2-1	.	13	.	TRBV6-6	CASTVSSYNEQFF	TGTGCCAGCACTGTATCGAGCTACAATGAGCAGTTCTTC
TRBJ2-7	TRBD1	16	few	TRBV6-2/TRBV6-3	CASSYPHDRGIGEQYF	TGTGCCAGCAGTTACCCGCACGACAGGGGAATTGGGGAGCAGTACTTC
TRBJ2-5	.	15	.	TRBV3-1/TRBV3-2	CASSQDHSRGETQYF	TGTGCCAGCAGCCAAGATCATAGCCGTGGGGAGACCCAGTACTTC
TRBJ2-3	TRBD2	17	.	TRBV4-1	CASSRVFQREYTDTQYF	TGCGCCAGCAGCCGAGTTTTCCAGCGGGAGTACACAGATACGCAGTATTTT
TRBJ2-7	TRBD2	17	.	TRBV7-8	CASSLVFTSGAKGEQYF	TGTGCCAGCAGCTTAGTATTCACTAGCGGGGCAAAGGGAGAGCAGTACTTC
TRBJ1-4	TRBD1	14	.	TRBV28	CASSLDRGREKLFF	TGTGCCAGCAGTTTAGACAGGGGGCGTGAAAAACTGTTTTTT
TRBJ2-7	.	15	once	TRBV6-5	CASSYSAGATYEQYF	TGTGCCAGCAGTTACTCGGCGGGCGCGACCTACGAGCAGTACTTC
TRBJ2-1	TRBD1	14	.	TRBV18	CASSPAGGYNEQFF	TGTGCCAGCTCACCAGCAGGGGGATACAATGAGCAGTTCTTC
TRBJ2-7	.	13	few	TRBV7-9	CASSSKTGVEQYF	TGTGCCAGCAGCTCAAAGACAGGTGTCGAGCAGTACTTC
TRBJ1-1	.	13	once	TRBV6-6	CASSLTRNTEAFF	TGTGCCAGCTCCCTTACTCGGAACACTGAAGCTTTCTTT
TRBJ2-7	TRBD1	16	few	TRBV4-1	CASSRVPGQGVGEQYF	TGCGCCAGCAGTAGAGTTCCGGGACAGGGAGTAGGCGAGCAGTACTTC
TRBJ2-2	TRBD1	14	.	TRBV30	CAWRRDSYTGELFF	TGTGCCTGGAGACGGGACAGCTACACCGGGGAGCTGTTTTTT
TRBJ2-3	TRBD2	18	.	TRBV18	CASSQDLVVAGATDTQYF	TGTGCCAGCTCACAGGATTTGGTAGTAGCGGGAGCTACAGATACGCAGTATTTT
TRBJ2-5	TRBD2	16	once	TRBV11-1	CASSSGDLAGIKTQYF	TGTGCCAGCAGCTCAGGGGACCTAGCGGGAATAAAGACCCAGTACTTC
TRBJ1-5	.	13	.	TRBV18	CASSGNSNQPQHF	TGTGCCAGCTCAGGCAATAGCAATCAGCCCCAGCATTTT
TRBJ2-1	.	12	.	TRBV28	CASRPTGPEQFF	TGTGCCAGCAGGCCTACAGGCCCCGAGCAGTTCTTC
TRBJ2-1	TRBD2	15	.	TRBV15	CATSRDRVAGGTQFF	TGTGCCACCAGCAGAGATCGGGTGGCGGGAGGGACTCAGTTCTTC
TRBJ2-3	TRBD1	16	.	TRBV19	CASSPAPTGIRDTQYF	TGTGCCAGTAGTCCCGCCCCGACAGGGATCAGAGATACGCAGTATTTT
TRBJ1-1	TRBD1	13	.	TRBV10-3	CATTWDREGEAFF	TGTGCCACAACTTGGGACAGGGAGGGTGAAGCTTTCTTT
TRBJ2-1	.	15	.	TRBV5-1	CASKNTGAPYNEQFF	TGCGCCAGCAAAAATACAGGCGCTCCCTACAATGAGCAGTTCTTC
TRBJ1-5	.	14	.	TRBV5-4	CASSFQGSNQPQHF	TGTGCCAGCAGCTTTCAGGGGAGCAATCAGCCCCAGCATTTT
TRBJ2-3	TRBD2	14	few	TRBV5-1	CASSLPGGPDTQYF	TGCGCCAGCAGCTTGCCGGGAGGGCCGGATACGCAGTATTTT
TRBJ2-1	TRBD2	15	.	TRBV28	CASSFSLAGGGEQFF	TGTGCCAGCAGTTTCTCCCTAGCGGGAGGGGGGGAGCAGTTCTTC
TRBJ1-6	.	17	.	TRBV19	CASSIRGGSSYNSPLHF	TGTGCCAGTAGTATAAGGGGAGGAAGCTCCTATAATTCACCCCTCCACTTT
TRBJ2-7	.	13	.	TRBV14	CASSQERPGEQYF	TGTGCCAGCAGCCAAGAAAGGCCAGGCGAGCAGTACTTC
TRBJ1-1	.	15	.	TRBV28	CASSPPGTPNTEAFF	TGTGCCAGCAGTCCGCCCGGGACACCAAACACTGAAGCTTTCTTT
TRBJ2-7	TRBD2	15	.	TRBV5-4	CASSPGLAGGIEQYF	TGTGCCAGCAGCCCTGGACTAGCGGGAGGGATCGAGCAGTACTTC
TRBJ2-7	TRBD1	13	.	TRBV6-5	CASRSGQGYEQYF	TGTGCCAGCAGGTCGGGACAGGGTTACGAGCAGTACTTC
TRBJ2-2	.	14	.	TRBV5-1	CASSLGSRDGELFF	TGCGCCAGCAGCTTGGGCTCCAGGGACGGGGAGCTGTTTTTT
TRBJ2-1	TRBD1	16	.	TRBV5-1	CASSLGTGGTWNEQFF	TGCGCCAGCAGCTTGGGGACAGGGGGTACGTGGAATGAGCAGTTCTTC
TRBJ1-2	.	14	.	TRBV10-3	CATTAGGGRYGYTF	TGTGCCACCACCGCGGGGGGGGGTCGATATGGCTACACCTTC
TRBJ2-7	.	13	.	TRBV11-1	CASSLGTAGEQYF	TGTGCCAGCAGCTTAGGAACTGCAGGCGAGCAGTACTTC
TRBJ2-3	TRBD1	15	medium-sized	TRBV14	CASSRVGGITDTQYF	TGTGCCAGCAGCCGTGTAGGGGGCATCACAGATACGCAGTATTTT
TRBJ2-7	.	15	.	TRBV4-3	CASSQDRSLPDEQYF	TGCGCCAGCAGCCAAGATCGGTCCCTCCCGGACGAGCAGTACTTC
TRBJ2-1	.	14	.	TRBV27	CATSPGRTYNEQFF	TGTGCCACCTCGCCAGGGAGGACATACAATGAGCAGTTCTTC
TRBJ2-7	TRBD1	14	.	TRBV2	CASNRDRGPYEQYF	TGTGCCAGCAACCGGGACAGGGGACCCTACGAGCAGTACTTC
TRBJ2-3	TRBD2	16	.	TRBV19	CASSSKREWSTDTQYF	TGTGCCAGTAGTAGTAAGCGGGAGTGGAGCACAGATACGCAGTATTTT
TRBJ2-5	.	13	.	TRBV7-3	CASSRENQETQYF	TGTGCCAGCAGCCGCGAGAACCAAGAGACCCAGTACTTC
TRBJ2-5	.	14	.	TRBV7-9	CASSLVGEAETQYF	TGTGCCAGCAGCTTGGTAGGGGAGGCGGAGACCCAGTACTTC
TRBJ2-3	.	13	.	TRBV7-9	CAMERSSTDTQYF	TGTGCCATGGAGAGGTCTAGCACAGATACGCAGTATTTT